This is a list of T cell receptor beta chains from one sample in a study of beta chain features in type 1 diabetes. Libraries were prepared by immunoSEQ multiplex PCR; TCRdb keeps only in-frame clonotypes and omits some of them. This repertoire shows 600,000 to 700,000 clones, over 10% found once; its top ten account for about 0.11%. The sample was naive CD4+ T cells from blood. The receptors were gathered from a man aged 25 to 45 with type 1 diabetes. CDR3s include the opening cysteine and the closing phenylalanine or tryptophan.

V gene,CDR3 protein
TRBV4-2,CASSTLTGRTIYGYTF
TRBV7-2,CASSLALVTGELFF
TRBV4-1,CASSQRTPGLAVYNEQFF
TRBV11-2,CASSLDGGPLLYNEQFF
TRBV10-3,CAISPQENTEAFF
TRBV19,CASSDRPGLDTQYF
TRBV4-3,CASSQDRGRLEETQYF
TRBV14,CASSPFSRPGSEKLFF
TRBV5-1,CASSLSGTVKNIQYF
TRBV28,CASSNQGTQYF
TRBV11-2,CASSLFDGLGAQHF
TRBV5-1,CASSAKTGSGSAEKLFF
TRBV5-1,CASRPGTDNSPLHF
TRBV6-5,CASRTPGNSAYEQYF
TRBV28,CASSLEGLIGANVLTF
TRBV14,CASSQEVWSSEQFF
TRBV4-2,CASSQGLDRAYNEQFF
TRBV30,CAWSVRRGLNQPQHF
TRBV4-3,CASSQGGAVWAHNEQFF
TRBV4-2,CASSQIERRDSNQPQHF
TRBV20-1,CSARERGYTF
TRBV30,CAWTVMHNSPLHF
TRBV30,CAWTPRGSRFYGYTF
TRBV5-1,CASSASAGAMYNEQFF
TRBV12-5,CASGETGGQETQYF
TRBV7-2,CASSTRGTLHF
TRBV19,CASSIVQGGQRNQPQHF
TRBV5-1,CASSLLGQGVTGELFF